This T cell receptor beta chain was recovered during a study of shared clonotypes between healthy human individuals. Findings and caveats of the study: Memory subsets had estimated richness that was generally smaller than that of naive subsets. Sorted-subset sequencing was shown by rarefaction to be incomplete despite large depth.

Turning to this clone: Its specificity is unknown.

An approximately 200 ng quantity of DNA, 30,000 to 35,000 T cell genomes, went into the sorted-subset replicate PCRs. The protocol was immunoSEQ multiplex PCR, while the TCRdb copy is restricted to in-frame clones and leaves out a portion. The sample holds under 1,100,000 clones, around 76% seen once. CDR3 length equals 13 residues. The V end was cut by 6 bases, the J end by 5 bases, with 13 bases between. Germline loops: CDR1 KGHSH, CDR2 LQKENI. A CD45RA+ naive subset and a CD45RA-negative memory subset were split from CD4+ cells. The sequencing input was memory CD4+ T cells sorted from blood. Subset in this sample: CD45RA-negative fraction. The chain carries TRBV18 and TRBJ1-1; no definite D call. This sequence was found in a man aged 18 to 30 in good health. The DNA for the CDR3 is TGTGCCAGCTCCGCGGACGAATTTACTGAAGCTTTCTTT. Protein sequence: CASSADEFTEAFF.